Relative to its sample, the clone carrying this T cell receptor beta chain is medium-sized. As yet, its antigen is unknown. Indicated time point: sample taken at primary tumor resection. In TCRdb, the 5' RACE reads were re-called with MiXCR into one record per CDR3 protein. This table has approximately 2,100 distinct CDR3 sequences, 7.5% to 9.5% appearing once. In germline, CDR1 is GTSNPN, CDR2 SVGIG (reference sequence). This CDR3 has 11 residues. V was shortened by 3 bases and J by 5 bases, with 8 bases between the two germline ends. These data originate in a study of spatial heterogeneity in lung cancer. Study observations and caveats: Higher tumor mutation counts went along with higher counts of expanded intratumoral alpha and beta TCRs.

This TCR was recovered from a male donor with early-stage non-small cell lung cancer. The sample consisted of lung tumor tissue, taken at surgery. The chain joins TRBV30 to TRBJ2-7; no definite D call. The CDR3 is CAWRRSHEQYF. CDR3 coding DNA: TGTGCCTGGAGGCGTTCTCACGAGCAGTACTTC.